A single TCR beta chain is shown here with its context. As processed by the authors: Estimates of nucleated cell counts were drawn from the amplification of reference gene primers. The data were produced by immunoSEQ multiplex PCR, yet TCRdb's version contains in-frame clones alone and is incomplete. D and trimming were read from the DNA, whereas the V and J calls and clone size are those reported in that table. This table has approximately 500,000 clones, 85% to 90% appearing once. The entry originates in a study of blood T cell repertoires in COVID-19. At the level of the study: Italy, Spain and the United States were the sources of the convalescent and acute COVID-19 samples. Sources were T cells, B-cell-depleted T cells, or PBMCs; the material itself was cDNA or gDNA.

V lost 2 bases and J 1 base, leaving 8 bases between the germline ends. The CDR3 length is 14 residues. The germline V gene encodes CDR1 SGHTA and CDR2 FQGTGA. Seattle researchers signed up patients amid active infection and tracked them longitudinally. Sequencing input: peripheral blood. The V and J genes are TRBV7-3 and TRBJ1-1; no clear D gene. This receptor was identified in a woman between 50 and 59 years old with COVID-19, enrolled during active disease. This chain's CDR3 is CASSLSRGNTEAFF. In nucleotides, the CDR3 is TGTGCCAGCAGCTTATCACGCGGGAACACTGAAGCTTTCTTT.